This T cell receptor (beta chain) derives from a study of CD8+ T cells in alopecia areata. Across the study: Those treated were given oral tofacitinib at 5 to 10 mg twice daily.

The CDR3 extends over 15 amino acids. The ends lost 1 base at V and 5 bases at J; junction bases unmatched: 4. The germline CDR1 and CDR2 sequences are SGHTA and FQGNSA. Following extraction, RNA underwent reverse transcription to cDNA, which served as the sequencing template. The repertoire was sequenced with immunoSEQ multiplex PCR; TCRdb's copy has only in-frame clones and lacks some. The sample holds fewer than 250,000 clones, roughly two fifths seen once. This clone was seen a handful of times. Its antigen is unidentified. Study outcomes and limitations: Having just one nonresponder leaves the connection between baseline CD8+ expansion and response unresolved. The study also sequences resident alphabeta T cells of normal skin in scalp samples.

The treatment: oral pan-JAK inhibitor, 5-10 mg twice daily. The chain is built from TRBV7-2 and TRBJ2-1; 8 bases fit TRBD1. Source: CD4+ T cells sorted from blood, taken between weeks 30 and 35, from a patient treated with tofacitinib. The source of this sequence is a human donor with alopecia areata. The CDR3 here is CASSLEQGAHNEQFF. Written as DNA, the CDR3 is TGTGCCAGCAGCTTAGAGCAGGGGGCCCACAATGAGCAGTTCTTC.